This T cell receptor beta chain was captured in a study of PD-1 blockade in classical Hodgkin lymphoma. Overall study: Patients had nivolumab dosed at 3 mg/kg, delivered intravenously every 2 weeks.

A single count supports this clone. Trimming shortened V by 5 bases and J by 0 bases, and 8 bases separated the two germline ends. Germline CDR1 and CDR2: MDHEN and SYDVKM. The CDR3 is 13 amino acids. Every single patient, without exception, relapsed after autologous stem cell transplantation, and brentuximab vedotin exposure varied. Data came from immunoSEQ multiplex PCR; TCRdb stores just in-frame clones and leaves some out. The sample comprises some 90,000 clones, about nine tenths of which are singletons, and roughly 3% rests with the top ten. This sample comprised peripheral blood mononuclear cells (PBMCs), obtained before the second cycle of nivolumab. This receptor was taken from a human donor with classical Hodgkin lymphoma. This rearrangement joins TRBV28 to TRBJ2-7; D gene uncertain. The CDR3 DNA reads as TGTGCCAGCAGTCTCTTTTACTCCTACGAGCAGTACTTC. This sequence encodes CASSLFYSYEQYF.